The rows below give T cell receptor beta chains drawn from one sample of a study of cytomegalovirus exposure and HLA in healthy donors. Measured with immunoSEQ multiplex PCR; TCRdb has only the in-frame clones, and not every one. Of fewer than 350,000 clones listed, approximately 90% are singletons. The sample comprised PBMCs. Every receptor here comes from a young woman in good health and CMV-seronegative. Both conserved end residues are part of each CDR3. D genes are given only for firm matches. Clone size is stated in some rows and not others, as once, few, many or a class when expanded.

-	TRBJ2-7	-	TRBV15	CATSRDRGASYEQYF	TGTGCCACCAGCAGAGACAGGGGAGCCAGCTACGAGCAGTACTTC
-	TRBJ1-2	-	TRBV6-5	CASRGGAGYGYTF	TGTGCCAGCAGGGGGGGGGCGGGCTATGGCTACACCTTC
-	TRBJ1-1	TRBD1	TRBV6-5	CASTTGGTEAFF	TGTGCCAGCACCACAGGGGGAACTGAAGCTTTCTTT
few	TRBJ2-3	-	TRBV13	CASSLSTRATSTDTQYF	TGTGCCAGCAGCTTGTCTACTAGGGCTACTAGCACAGATACGCAGTATTTT
-	TRBJ1-4	-	TRBV7-9	CASSLVGFEKLFF	TGTGCCAGCAGCTTAGTCGGTTTTGAAAAACTGTTTTTT
-	TRBJ2-7	-	TRBV11-2	CASSVIQDFGEQYF	TGTGCCAGCAGCGTTATACAGGATTTTGGCGAGCAGTACTTC
-	TRBJ1-4	-	TRBV4-1	CASSQDKHEKLFF	TGTGCCAGCAGCCAAGATAAGCATGAAAAACTGTTTTTT
-	TRBJ2-7	-	TRBV13	CASSLGRGGYEQYF	TGTGCCAGCAGCTTAGGGAGGGGGGGCTACGAGCAGTACTTC
-	TRBJ1-1	-	TRBV5-6	CASSLEGRGAEAFF	TGTGCCAGCAGCTTGGAAGGCAGGGGAGCTGAAGCTTTCTTT
-	TRBJ1-1	-	TRBV7-8	CASSPTGRGLGEAFF	TGTGCCAGCAGCCCAACGGGCAGGGGATTGGGTGAAGCTTTCTTT
-	TRBJ1-3	-	TRBV5-1	CASSSTESSNTIYF	TGCGCCAGCAGCTCGACAGAGTCCTCAAACACCATATATTTT
-	TRBJ1-2	-	TRBV18	CASSPRVNYGYTF	TGTGCCAGCTCACCCAGGGTTAACTATGGCTACACCTTC
-	TRBJ2-3	-	TRBV21-1	CASSKREGARADTQYF	TGTGCCAGCAGCAAACGCGAGGGGGCTCGAGCAGATACGCAGTATTTT
-	TRBJ2-1	TRBD2	TRBV7-3	CASSPTLAGDYNEQFF	TGTGCCAGCAGCCCCACCCTGGCGGGGGACTACAATGAGCAGTTCTTC
-	TRBJ2-3	-	TRBV5-4	CASSAGTDTQYF	TGTGCCAGCAGCGCGGGCACAGATACGCAGTATTTT
-	TRBJ2-7	-	TRBV5-4	CASSLSQLSYEQYF	TGTGCCAGCAGCTTGTCACAGCTTTCCTACGAGCAGTACTTC
few	TRBJ2-5	-	TRBV5-1	CASSFQDNQETQYF	TGCGCCAGCAGCTTCCAGGACAACCAAGAGACCCAGTACTTC
-	TRBJ2-1	TRBD2	TRBV9	CASSPQSRGGYNEQFF	TGTGCCAGCAGCCCTCAGTCGCGGGGGGGCTACAATGAGCAGTTCTTC
-	TRBJ1-2	TRBD1	TRBV6-5	CASSYSGQGYYGYTF	TGTGCCAGCAGTTACTCCGGACAGGGCTACTATGGCTACACCTTC
-	TRBJ1-5	-	TRBV19	CAGGMGNQPQHF	TGTGCCGGGGGGATGGGCAATCAGCCCCAGCATTTT
-	TRBJ2-5	-	TRBV27	CASSSLADQETQYF	TGTGCCAGCAGTTCCCTAGCAGACCAAGAGACCCAGTACTTC
-	TRBJ2-1	-	TRBV19	CASSIRGSYNEQFF	TGTGCCAGTAGTATACGGGGGTCTTACAATGAGCAGTTCTTC
-	TRBJ2-6	-	TRBV9	CASSAPAGPANIERGANVLTF	TGTGCCAGCAGCGCCCCCGCCGGGCCAGCAAATATTGAGCGGGGGGCCAACGTCCTGACTTTC
-	TRBJ1-2	-	TRBV2	CASSERRTDYGYTF	TGTGCCAGCAGTGAAAGGAGGACTGACTATGGCTACACCTTC
-	TRBJ2-3	TRBD2	TRBV2	CASSGLGLRSTDTQYF	TGTGCCAGCAGTGGTCTGGGACTACGGAGCACAGATACGCAGTATTTT